This TCR beta chain was recovered during a study of T cell repertoires in cytomegalovirus infection. Study context: Indications came from public TCR beta signatures; they pointed to CMV infection and to a matching HLA type.

General study points: HLA-C-restricted CMV-specific TCR beta clonotypes prevailed in the ex vivo response. Public TCR beta family frequency separated CMV-and-HLA carriers, including in an independent cohort.

MiXCR, run by TCRdb on the reads, gives a single entry per CDR3 protein. This sample yields about 200,000 distinct CDR3 sequences, of which about a tenth are seen a single time; around 4.4% belongs to the top ten. For this clonotype: Its antigen remains unknown.

V shed 5 bases and J 1 base; nucleotides not matched to a gene: 5. CDR1 and CDR2 from the germline V gene are SGHTA and FQGTGA. The CDR3 consists of 15 residues. This TCR derives from a human donor in good health (CMV status not recorded). Some clones in this sample may be carry-over from other donors' samples. The chain is built from TRBV7-3 and TRBJ1-1, with 9 bases aligning to TRBD1. The sample comprised PBMCs. In nucleotides, the CDR3 is TGTGCCAGCAGCCGAGGGGACAGGGCGAACACTGAAGCTTTCTTT. Translated, it gives CASSRGDRANTEAFF.